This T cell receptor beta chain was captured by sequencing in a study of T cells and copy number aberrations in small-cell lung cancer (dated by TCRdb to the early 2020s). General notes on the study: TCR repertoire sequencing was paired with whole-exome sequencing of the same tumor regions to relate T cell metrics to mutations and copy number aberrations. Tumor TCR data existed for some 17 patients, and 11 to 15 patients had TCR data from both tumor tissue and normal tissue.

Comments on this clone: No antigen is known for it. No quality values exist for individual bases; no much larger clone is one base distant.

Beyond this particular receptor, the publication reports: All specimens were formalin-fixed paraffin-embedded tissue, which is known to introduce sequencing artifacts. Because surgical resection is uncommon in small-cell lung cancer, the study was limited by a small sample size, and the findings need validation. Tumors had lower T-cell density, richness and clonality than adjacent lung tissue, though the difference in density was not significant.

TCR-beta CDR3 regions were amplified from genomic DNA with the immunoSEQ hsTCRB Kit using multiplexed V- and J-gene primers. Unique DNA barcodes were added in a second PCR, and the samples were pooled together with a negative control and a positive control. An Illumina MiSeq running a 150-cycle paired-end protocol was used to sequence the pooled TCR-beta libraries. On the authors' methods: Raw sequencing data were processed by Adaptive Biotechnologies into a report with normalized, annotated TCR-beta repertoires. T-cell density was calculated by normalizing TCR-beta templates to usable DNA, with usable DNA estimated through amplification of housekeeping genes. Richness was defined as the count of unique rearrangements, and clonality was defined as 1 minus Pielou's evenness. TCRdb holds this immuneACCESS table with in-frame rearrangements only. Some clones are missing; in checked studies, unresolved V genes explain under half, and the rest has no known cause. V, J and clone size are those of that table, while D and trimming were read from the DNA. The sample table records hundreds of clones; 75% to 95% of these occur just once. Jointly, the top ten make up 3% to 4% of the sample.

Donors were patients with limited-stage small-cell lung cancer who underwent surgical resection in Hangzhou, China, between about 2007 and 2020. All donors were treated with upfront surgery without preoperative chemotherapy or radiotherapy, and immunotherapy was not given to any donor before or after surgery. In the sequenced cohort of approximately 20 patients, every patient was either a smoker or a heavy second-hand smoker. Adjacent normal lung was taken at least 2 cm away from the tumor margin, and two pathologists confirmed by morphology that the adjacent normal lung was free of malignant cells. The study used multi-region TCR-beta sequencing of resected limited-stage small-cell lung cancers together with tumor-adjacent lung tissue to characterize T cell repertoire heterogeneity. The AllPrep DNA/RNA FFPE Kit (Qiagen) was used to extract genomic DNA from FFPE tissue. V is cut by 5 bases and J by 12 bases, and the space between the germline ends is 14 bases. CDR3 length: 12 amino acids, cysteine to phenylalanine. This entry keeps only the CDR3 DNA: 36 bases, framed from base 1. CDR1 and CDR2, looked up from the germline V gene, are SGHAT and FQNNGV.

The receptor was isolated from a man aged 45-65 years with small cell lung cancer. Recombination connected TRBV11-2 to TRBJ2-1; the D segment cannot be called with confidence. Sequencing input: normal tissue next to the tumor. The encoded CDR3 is CASSNQISSQFF. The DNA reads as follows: TGTGCCAGCAGCAACCAGATCTCTTCGCAGTTCTTC.